These T cell receptor beta chains were read from a single sample in a study of T cell repertoires in cytomegalovirus infection. TCRdb re-derived calls from the reads in MiXCR, one entry per CDR3 protein. In the table there are around 70,000 distinct CDR3 sequences, more than 25% of which are singletons. No antigens are known for them. Sample: CD8+ T cells from cultured PBMCs, taken from culture after CMV antigen stimulation. The receptors stem from a human donor in good health (CMV status not recorded). Some clones in this sample may be carry-over from other donors' samples. CDR3s include the opening cysteine and the closing phenylalanine or tryptophan. Fields, in order: D gene, clone size, J gene, V gene, CDR3 DNA, CDR3 protein. A D gene is named only where the DNA matches it firmly. Clone size is given for some rows only: seen once, a few or many times, or a class if the clone is expanded.

d_gene: .; abundance: many; j_gene: TRBJ1-1; v_gene: TRBV7-2; CDR3nt: TGTGCCAGCAGCCTGCCGGGGGCCGTTGAAGCTTTCTTT; CDR3aa: CASSLPGAVEAFF
d_gene: .; abundance: .; j_gene: TRBJ2-7; v_gene: TRBV12-3/TRBV12-4; CDR3nt: TGTGCCAGCAGTTCGCCAGGATACGAGCAGTACTTC; CDR3aa: CASSSPGYEQYF
d_gene: TRBD2; abundance: few; j_gene: TRBJ2-1; v_gene: TRBV12-3/TRBV12-4; CDR3nt: TGTGCCAGCAGTTTTATTAGCGGGGGGGCGAACAATGAGCAGTTCTTC; CDR3aa: CASSFISGGANNEQFF
d_gene: TRBD2; abundance: few; j_gene: TRBJ2-2; v_gene: TRBV7-9; CDR3nt: TGTGCCAGCAGCTCGGGACTAGCGGGAGTCTCACGCACCGGGGAGCTGTTTTTT; CDR3aa: CASSSGLAGVSRTGELFF
d_gene: .; abundance: .; j_gene: TRBJ2-2; v_gene: TRBV14; CDR3nt: TGTGCCAGCAGCCAAGATCGAGCCACCGGGGAGCTGTTTTTT; CDR3aa: CASSQDRATGELFF
d_gene: .; abundance: many; j_gene: TRBJ2-5; v_gene: TRBV12-3/TRBV12-4; CDR3nt: TGTGCCAGCAGTTCATCGGAGAGGGGGGACGAAGCGACCCAGTACTTC; CDR3aa: CASSSSERGDEATQYF
d_gene: .; abundance: once; j_gene: TRBJ2-7; v_gene: TRBV20-1; CDR3nt: TGCAGTGCTAGAGATCGGTCGCAAGGGACTCTTTACGAGCAGTACTTC; CDR3aa: CSARDRSQGTLYEQYF
d_gene: .; abundance: few; j_gene: TRBJ1-6; v_gene: TRBV27; CDR3nt: TGTGCCAGCAGTTTATTGGGGTCACCCCTCCACTTT; CDR3aa: CASSLLGSPLHF
d_gene: TRBD1; abundance: .; j_gene: TRBJ1-1; v_gene: TRBV3-1; CDR3nt: TGTGCCAGCAGCCAAGATGCAGGGGGGACTAAAGCTTTCTTT; CDR3aa: CASSQDAGGTKAFF
d_gene: .; abundance: .; j_gene: TRBJ2-2; v_gene: TRBV11-2; CDR3nt: TGTGCCAGCAGCCATCGGGGCGGGAACACCGGGGAGCTGTTTTTT; CDR3aa: CASSHRGGNTGELFF
d_gene: TRBD1; abundance: many; j_gene: TRBJ2-7; v_gene: TRBV12-3/TRBV12-4; CDR3nt: TGTGCCAGCAGTCCAGACAGGGTTGGCTACGAGCAGTACTTC; CDR3aa: CASSPDRVGYEQYF
d_gene: .; abundance: .; j_gene: TRBJ2-7; v_gene: TRBV5-6; CDR3nt: TGTGCCAGCAGCCCAGGTGTGTGGCTCGGCGACGAGCAGTACTTC; CDR3aa: CASSPGVWLGDEQYF
d_gene: .; abundance: .; j_gene: TRBJ1-1; v_gene: TRBV2; CDR3nt: TGTGCCAGCAGTGAGAACGGGCAGCCTTCCGACACTGAAGCTTTCTTT; CDR3aa: CASSENGQPSDTEAFF
d_gene: TRBD1; abundance: .; j_gene: TRBJ2-1; v_gene: TRBV7-6; CDR3nt: TGTGCCAGCACCCCGGACAGGGGTTTCAATGAGCAGTTCTTC; CDR3aa: CASTPDRGFNEQFF
d_gene: .; abundance: few; j_gene: TRBJ1-5; v_gene: TRBV12-3/TRBV12-4; CDR3nt: TGTGCCAGCAGTCCGGACAATCAGCCCCAGCATTTT; CDR3aa: CASSPDNQPQHF
d_gene: .; abundance: many; j_gene: TRBJ2-3; v_gene: TRBV12-3/TRBV12-4; CDR3nt: TGTGCCAGCAGGATTCGTGGGGGCACAGATACGCAGTATTTT; CDR3aa: CASRIRGGTDTQYF
d_gene: TRBD1; abundance: .; j_gene: TRBJ1-5; v_gene: TRBV13; CDR3nt: TGTGCCAGCAGCTTAGGCCTGGGGACAGGGATTCAGCCCCAGCATTTT; CDR3aa: CASSLGLGTGIQPQHF
d_gene: TRBD2; abundance: many; j_gene: TRBJ2-1; v_gene: TRBV7-2; CDR3nt: TGTGCCAGCAGCTTACTAGCGGGATGGAGCTCCTACAATGAGCAGTTCTTC; CDR3aa: CASSLLAGWSSYNEQFF
d_gene: .; abundance: many; j_gene: TRBJ2-1; v_gene: TRBV7-6; CDR3nt: TGTGCCAGCAGCTTAGGCCCCTCTGACTACAATGAGCAGTTCTTC; CDR3aa: CASSLGPSDYNEQFF
d_gene: .; abundance: .; j_gene: TRBJ2-2; v_gene: TRBV27; CDR3nt: TGTGCCAGCGCGAGATCGAACGCCGGGGAGCTGTTTTTT; CDR3aa: CASARSNAGELFF
d_gene: TRBD2; abundance: few; j_gene: TRBJ2-1; v_gene: TRBV24-1; CDR3nt: TGTGCCACCAGTGATGGACTAGCGGGGACCTACAATGAGCAGTTCTTC; CDR3aa: CATSDGLAGTYNEQFF
d_gene: .; abundance: .; j_gene: TRBJ1-1; v_gene: TRBV7-2; CDR3nt: TGTGCCAGCAGCTCCCCTTGGAGGGAATTGGCGGACACTGAAGCTTTCTTT; CDR3aa: CASSSPWRELADTEAFF
d_gene: .; abundance: many; j_gene: TRBJ1-1; v_gene: TRBV7-8; CDR3nt: TGTGCCAGCAGTCCTCCGCCGGGCACTGAAGCTTTCTTT; CDR3aa: CASSPPPGTEAFF
d_gene: .; abundance: few; j_gene: TRBJ2-5; v_gene: TRBV5-3; CDR3nt: TGTGCCAGCAGCGTGCACCTTTTGCCTCCAGGGGAGACCCAGTACTTC; CDR3aa: CASSVHLLPPGETQYF
d_gene: TRBD1; abundance: .; j_gene: TRBJ2-2; v_gene: TRBV7-2; CDR3nt: TGTGCCAGCAGCCCCGGGACAGGGGCGGGTACCGGGGAGCTGTTTTTT; CDR3aa: CASSPGTGAGTGELFF
d_gene: .; abundance: .; j_gene: TRBJ2-3; v_gene: TRBV28; CDR3nt: TGTGCCAGCAGTCCAACGGGGGATACGCAGTATTTT; CDR3aa: CASSPTGDTQYF
d_gene: .; abundance: .; j_gene: TRBJ2-7; v_gene: TRBV11-3; CDR3nt: TGTGCCAGCAGCTTAGGGTACGGGGCACTGCAGAAGTACTTC; CDR3aa: CASSLGYGALQKYF
d_gene: .; abundance: .; j_gene: TRBJ1-2; v_gene: TRBV11-1; CDR3nt: TGTGCCAGCAGTTTGTCGGGAACACCCAGAACTGAACTGTACGGCTACACCTTC; CDR3aa: CASSLSGTPRTELYGYTF
d_gene: TRBD1; abundance: few; j_gene: TRBJ2-7; v_gene: TRBV6-5; CDR3nt: TGTGCCAGCAGTAGACCGGGACAGGGGGTCTACGAGCAGTACTTC; CDR3aa: CASSRPGQGVYEQYF
d_gene: .; abundance: .; j_gene: TRBJ1-4; v_gene: TRBV5-6; CDR3nt: TGTGCCAGCAGCTTGGCGGGTGGGACCCAAGCAACTAATGAAAAACTGTTTTTT; CDR3aa: CASSLAGGTQATNEKLFF
d_gene: .; abundance: .; j_gene: TRBJ1-1; v_gene: TRBV9; CDR3nt: TGTGCCAGCAGCGCGGGACGGTCGAACACTGAAGCTTTCTTT; CDR3aa: CASSAGRSNTEAFF
d_gene: .; abundance: many; j_gene: TRBJ2-3; v_gene: TRBV7-2; CDR3nt: TGTGCCAGCAGCTTAGAAGCGACTAGCACAGATACGCAGTATTTT; CDR3aa: CASSLEATSTDTQYF
d_gene: .; abundance: .; j_gene: TRBJ1-1; v_gene: TRBV7-6; CDR3nt: TGTGCCAGCAGCTTTAGAAGTCAAAACACTGAAGCTTTCTTT; CDR3aa: CASSFRSQNTEAFF
d_gene: .; abundance: few; j_gene: TRBJ1-1; v_gene: TRBV27; CDR3nt: TGTGCCAGCAGGGGCGGGGGAAGGACTGAAGCTTTCTTT; CDR3aa: CASRGGGRTEAFF
d_gene: TRBD1; abundance: many; j_gene: TRBJ2-1; v_gene: TRBV25-1; CDR3nt: TGTGCCAGCAGTGTTGACAGGGGGCAGGTCAATGAGCAGTTCTTC; CDR3aa: CASSVDRGQVNEQFF
d_gene: .; abundance: many; j_gene: TRBJ2-4; v_gene: TRBV6-1; CDR3nt: TGTGCCAGCAGTGAAGGTCAGGTCCGGCGTAACATTCAGTACTTC; CDR3aa: CASSEGQVRRNIQYF
d_gene: .; abundance: once; j_gene: TRBJ1-3; v_gene: TRBV12-3/TRBV12-4; CDR3nt: TGTGCCAGCAGCCGGACCGGTATTGGAAACACCATATATTTT; CDR3aa: CASSRTGIGNTIYF
d_gene: .; abundance: many; j_gene: TRBJ2-5; v_gene: TRBV11-3; CDR3nt: TGTGCCAGCAGCCCTCCTTACGGCCAAGAGACCCAGTACTTC; CDR3aa: CASSPPYGQETQYF
d_gene: .; abundance: medium-sized; j_gene: TRBJ1-1; v_gene: TRBV28; CDR3nt: TGTGCCAGCAGCCCTGCGGGGTTTGTGAACACTGAAGCTTTCTTT; CDR3aa: CASSPAGFVNTEAFF
d_gene: .; abundance: few; j_gene: TRBJ1-4; v_gene: TRBV5-4; CDR3nt: TGTGCCAGCAGCCTGGGCGAAAAACTGTTTTTT; CDR3aa: CASSLGEKLFF
d_gene: TRBD1; abundance: few; j_gene: TRBJ1-6; v_gene: TRBV6-2/TRBV6-3; CDR3nt: TGTGCCAGCAGGGTAGCGGGACAGGGGAACTCACCCCTCCACTTT; CDR3aa: CASRVAGQGNSPLHF
d_gene: .; abundance: .; j_gene: TRBJ2-1; v_gene: TRBV7-8; CDR3nt: TGTGCCAGCAGCTTAGATCTTTTGGGTGAGCAGTTCTTC; CDR3aa: CASSLDLLGEQFF
d_gene: .; abundance: few; j_gene: TRBJ1-5; v_gene: TRBV4-3; CDR3nt: TGCGCCAGCAGCCCCTCAGCCCAGGATAATCAGCCCCAGCATTTT; CDR3aa: CASSPSAQDNQPQHF
d_gene: .; abundance: .; j_gene: TRBJ2-7; v_gene: TRBV24-1; CDR3nt: TGTGCCACCGAGCCGGGAAACTCCTACGAGCAGTACTTC; CDR3aa: CATEPGNSYEQYF
d_gene: .; abundance: .; j_gene: TRBJ2-1; v_gene: TRBV10-1; CDR3nt: TGCGCCAGCAGTGACTTACTAGGGACGGAGAATGAGCAGTTCTTC; CDR3aa: CASSDLLGTENEQFF
d_gene: .; abundance: few; j_gene: TRBJ1-4; v_gene: TRBV6-2/TRBV6-3; CDR3nt: TGTGCCAGCAGTTACTCGAAAGGGACGGCGGCTGAAAAACTGTTTTTT; CDR3aa: CASSYSKGTAAEKLFF
d_gene: .; abundance: .; j_gene: TRBJ1-6; v_gene: TRBV28; CDR3nt: TGTGCCAGCAGTTCGCCGGGACGGGACAATTCACCCCTCCACTTT; CDR3aa: CASSSPGRDNSPLHF
d_gene: TRBD1; abundance: few; j_gene: TRBJ1-6; v_gene: TRBV7-9; CDR3nt: TGTGCCAGCAGCTTTAGGACAGGATTGGAGTCACCCCTCCACTTT; CDR3aa: CASSFRTGLESPLHF
d_gene: .; abundance: many; j_gene: TRBJ1-5; v_gene: TRBV12-3/TRBV12-4; CDR3nt: TGTGCCAGCAGCGTTCTCCGGGACCCGGTGCGCAATCAGCCCCAGCATTTT; CDR3aa: CASSVLRDPVRNQPQHF
d_gene: .; abundance: few; j_gene: TRBJ2-7; v_gene: TRBV6-2/TRBV6-3; CDR3nt: TGTGCCAGCAGTTACTCGGGGCTCCTGAGGGACGAGCAGTACTTC; CDR3aa: CASSYSGLLRDEQYF
d_gene: .; abundance: .; j_gene: TRBJ2-3; v_gene: TRBV27; CDR3nt: TGTGCCAGCAGTTTACGCCTTGCAGGGGGCACAGATACGCAGTATTTT; CDR3aa: CASSLRLAGGTDTQYF
d_gene: .; abundance: .; j_gene: TRBJ1-1; v_gene: TRBV27; CDR3nt: TGTGCCAACAGTTCATATCGGCAGGGACCGAACACTGAAGCTTTCTTT; CDR3aa: CANSSYRQGPNTEAFF
d_gene: .; abundance: .; j_gene: TRBJ2-1; v_gene: TRBV5-6; CDR3nt: TGTGCCAGCAGCTACCGTTACAATGAGCAGTTCTTC; CDR3aa: CASSYRYNEQFF
d_gene: .; abundance: .; j_gene: TRBJ2-7; v_gene: TRBV5-6; CDR3nt: TGTGCCAGCACCTCGGACTTAGTTCCCCTCTACGAGCAGTACTTC; CDR3aa: CASTSDLVPLYEQYF
d_gene: .; abundance: many; j_gene: TRBJ2-2; v_gene: TRBV7-9; CDR3nt: TGTGCCAGCAGCTTAGAAAGTCGGACCGGGGAGCTGTTTTTT; CDR3aa: CASSLESRTGELFF
d_gene: TRBD2; abundance: many; j_gene: TRBJ2-3; v_gene: TRBV12-3/TRBV12-4; CDR3nt: TGTGCCAGCAGTCCGGGGGGTTTTAGCACAGATACGCAGTATTTT; CDR3aa: CASSPGGFSTDTQYF
d_gene: .; abundance: .; j_gene: TRBJ1-3; v_gene: TRBV24-1; CDR3nt: TGTGCCACCAGTGCCTCCTGGACAGCGACGTCTGGAAACACCATATATTTT; CDR3aa: CATSASWTATSGNTIYF
d_gene: TRBD1; abundance: .; j_gene: TRBJ2-3; v_gene: TRBV7-3; CDR3nt: TGTGCCAGCAGCTTAAGCGGGACAGGGGGCACAGATACGCAGTATTTT; CDR3aa: CASSLSGTGGTDTQYF